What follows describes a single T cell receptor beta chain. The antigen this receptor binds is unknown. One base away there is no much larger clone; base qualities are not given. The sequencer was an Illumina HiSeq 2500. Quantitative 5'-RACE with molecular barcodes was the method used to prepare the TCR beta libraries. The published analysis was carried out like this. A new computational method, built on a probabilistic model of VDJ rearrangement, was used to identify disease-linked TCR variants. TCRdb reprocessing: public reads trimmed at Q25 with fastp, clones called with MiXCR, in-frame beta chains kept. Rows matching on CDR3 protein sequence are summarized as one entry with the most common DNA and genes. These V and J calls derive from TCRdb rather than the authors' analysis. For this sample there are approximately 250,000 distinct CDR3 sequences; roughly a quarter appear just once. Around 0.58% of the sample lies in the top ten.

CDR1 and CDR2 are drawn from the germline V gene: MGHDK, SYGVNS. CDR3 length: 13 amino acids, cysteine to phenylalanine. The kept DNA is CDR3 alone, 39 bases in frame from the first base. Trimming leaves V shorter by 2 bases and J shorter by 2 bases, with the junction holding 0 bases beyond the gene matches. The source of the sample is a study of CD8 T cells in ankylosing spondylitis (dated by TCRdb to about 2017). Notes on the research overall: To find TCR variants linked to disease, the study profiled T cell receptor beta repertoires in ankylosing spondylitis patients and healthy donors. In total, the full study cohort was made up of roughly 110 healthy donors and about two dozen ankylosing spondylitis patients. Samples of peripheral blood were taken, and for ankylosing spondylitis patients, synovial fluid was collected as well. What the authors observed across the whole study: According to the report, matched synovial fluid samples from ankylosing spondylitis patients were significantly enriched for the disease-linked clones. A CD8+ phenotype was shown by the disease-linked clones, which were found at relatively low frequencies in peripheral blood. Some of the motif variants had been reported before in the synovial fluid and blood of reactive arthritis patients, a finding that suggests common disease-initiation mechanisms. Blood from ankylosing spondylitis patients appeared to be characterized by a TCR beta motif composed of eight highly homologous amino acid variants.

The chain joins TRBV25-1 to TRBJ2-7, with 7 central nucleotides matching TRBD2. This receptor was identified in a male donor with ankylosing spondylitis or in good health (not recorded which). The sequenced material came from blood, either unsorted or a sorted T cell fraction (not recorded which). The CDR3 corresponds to CASSEGGAYEQYF. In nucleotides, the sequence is TGTGCCAGCAGTGAAGGGGGGGCCTACGAGCAGTACTTC.